Shown below are 3 T cell receptor beta chains from a single sample sequenced in a study of low-dose radiotherapy and immunotherapy resistance in tumors. Stated time point: before trial treatment. Primers targeting TRAV and TRBV primed first-strand cDNA, covering alpha and beta chains. An approximately 19-cycle PCR with a constant-region primer and V-primer adapter amplified TCRs. TCRdb re-called the reads with MiXCR, one entry per CDR3 protein. The sample consists of under 90,000 distinct CDR3 sequences, over 15% of them appearing once. Specimen: PBMCs, collected before treatment. The receptor source for this set is a male donor with prostate cancer.

There are many counts of this clonotype. The V and J genes are TRBV5-6 and TRBJ2-1; D call uncertain. The ends were cut back, 6 bases at V and 6 bases at J, with 16 bases in the middle. There are 14 residues in the CDR3. Germline values: CDR1 SGHDT, CDR2 YYEEEE. The chain's CDR3 is CASTPPGGPNEQFF. Written as DNA, the CDR3 is TGTGCCAGCACCCCCCCAGGCGGCCCCAATGAGCAGTTCTTC.

A note on this clonotype: A far larger clone differs by one base, so this is likely a read error. This rearrangement joins TRBV6-1 to TRBJ2-3, with 12 positions matching TRBD2. This CDR3 comprises 14 residues. Germline assignment: CDR1 MNHNS and CDR2 SASEGT. With V trimmed by 11 bases and J by 6 bases, 9 bases remained unmatched. The CDR3 region is CACKASGGADTQYF. Written as DNA, the CDR3 is TGTGCCTGCAAGGCTAGCGGGGGGGCCGATACGCAGTATTTT.

This clonotype was counted many times. The chain employs TRBV29-1 and TRBJ2-7; unclear D gene. Germline CDR1 reads SQVTM; CDR2 reads ANQGSEA. This CDR3 is 12 amino acids long. With 6 bases removed from V and 2 bases from J, the gap between germline ends came to 11 bases. In DNA form, the CDR3 reads TGCAGCGTAAGGAACGGAACCTACGAGCAGTACTTC. Protein product: CSVRNGTYEQYF.